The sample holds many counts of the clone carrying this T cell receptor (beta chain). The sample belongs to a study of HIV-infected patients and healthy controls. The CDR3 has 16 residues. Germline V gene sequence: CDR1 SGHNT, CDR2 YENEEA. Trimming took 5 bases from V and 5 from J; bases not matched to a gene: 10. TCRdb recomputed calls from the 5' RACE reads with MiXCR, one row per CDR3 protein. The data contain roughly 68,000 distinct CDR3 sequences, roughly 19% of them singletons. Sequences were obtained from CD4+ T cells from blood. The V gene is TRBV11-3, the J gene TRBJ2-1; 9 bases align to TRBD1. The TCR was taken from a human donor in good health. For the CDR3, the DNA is TGTGCCAGCAGCCCCGATGGGACAGGGACCCACAATGAGCAGTTCTTC. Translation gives CASSPDGTGTHNEQFF.